The 8 T cell receptor beta chains listed next were all sequenced from one sample in a study of Graves' ophthalmopathy and Graves' hyperthyroidism. Amplification of the TCR beta CDR3 regions used RNA transcripts (as template). An opening RT-PCR round employed HTBI primers and preceded a second-round multiplex PCR. MiXCR, run by TCRdb on the multiplex PCR reads, gives a single entry per CDR3 protein. This table holds around 400,000 distinct CDR3 sequences, roughly 21% found once. Sample: peripheral blood. Every receptor here comes from a woman between 18 and 29 years old with stable Graves' hyperthyroidism.

V is TRBV9 and J is TRBJ2-2, with a possible D match to TRBD1 (5 bases). The V and J ends lost 6 bases and 7 bases respectively, with 10 bases between them. This CDR3 region has 12 residues. Germline V gene data show CDR1 as SGDLS and CDR2 as YYNGEE. CDR3 nucleotide sequence: TGTGCCAGCAAGGGGTCGCGCGGGGAGCTGTTTTTT. This translates into CASKGSRGELFF. Full variable domain (rest looked up from reference TRBV9 and TRBJ2-2): DSGVTQTPKHLITATGQRVTLRCSPRSGDLSVYWYQQSLDQGLQFLIQYYNGEERAKGNILERFSAQQFPDLHSELNLSSLELGDSALYFCASKGSRGELFFGEGSRLTVL.

This clonotype was counted at least ten times. V usage is TRBV19 and J usage is TRBJ2-7, with 11 positions matching TRBD2. Per the germline V gene, CDR1 is LNHDA and CDR2 is SQIVND (reference sequence). The V segment lost 6 bases and the J segment 2 bases; nucleotides outside the gene matches: 3. The CDR3 contains 14 residues. The CDR3: CASRQTSGTYEQYF. The CDR3, as DNA: TGTGCCAGTAGGCAGACTAGCGGGACCTACGAGCAGTACTTC.

The chain combines TRBV2 with TRBJ1-1; weak D call: TRBD1 (5 bases). This CDR3 has 13 amino acids. The germline V and J ends were trimmed by 8 bases and 11 bases, with 21 bases remaining between them. From germline, CDR1 is SNHLY and CDR2 FYNNEI. CDR3 sequence reads: CASFSRDGVEAFF. The CDR3 nucleotides are TGTGCCAGCTTCTCTCGGGACGGGGTTGAGGCTTTCTTT.

This clonotype was detected ten times or more. The chain recombines TRBV7-9 with TRBJ1-1, with D maybe TRBD1 (5 bases). Trimming pared 4 bases from V and 3 bases from J, leaving 15 bases between. Germline V gives CDR1 SEHNR, CDR2 FQNEAQ (reference sequence). There are 15 residues in the CDR3. The CDR3 nucleotides are TGTGCCAGCAGCTCCTCTCAGGGATTCTACACTGAAGCTTTCTTT. Protein product: CASSSSQGFYTEAFF. Filled out from reference TRBV7-9 and TRBJ1-1, the complete variable domain reads DTGVSQNPRHKITKRGQNVTFRCDPISEHNRLYWYRQTLGQGPEFLTYFQNEAQLEKSRLLSDRFSAERPKGSFSTLEIQRTEQGDSAMYLCASSSSQGFYTEAFFGQGTRLTVV.

The table lists this clonotype with many counts. The V and J genes are TRBV19 and TRBJ1-2, with 9 bases lining up with TRBD1. Germline CDR1 reads LNHDA; CDR2 reads SQIVND (reference sequence). The CDR3 spans 15 residues. V shed 3 bases, J shed 6 bases, and the junction held 8 bases outside the gene matches. This CDR3 reads CASSILWTGANGYTF. The DNA of the CDR3 is TGTGCCAGTAGTATCCTTTGGACAGGGGCAAATGGCTACACCTTC.

This clonotype has a count of ten or more. The chain links TRBV6-2 or TRBV6-3 to TRBJ2-5, with 12 bases aligning to TRBD2. There are 15 residues in the CDR3. Unmatched junction bases numbered 6, after V lost 6 bases and J lost 4 bases. CDR1 is MNHEY, CDR2 SVGEGT, per germline. Written as DNA, the CDR3 is TGTGCCAGCAGCAAAACGGGACTAGCGGGAGAGACCCAGTACTTC. Its translation is CASSKTGLAGETQYF.

This clonotype was observed at least ten times. This rearrangement joins TRBV6-2 or TRBV6-3 to TRBJ1-6; TRBD1 aligns across 10 bases. CDR1 and CDR2 from the germline V gene are MNHEY and SVGEGT. The V segment lost 7 bases and the J segment 6 bases; nucleotides outside the gene matches: 3. The CDR3 has 14 amino acids. The CDR3 here is CASIGTGANSPLHF. The CDR3 DNA follows: TGTGCCAGCATCGGGACAGGGGCTAATTCACCCCTCCACTTT.

J is TRBJ2-5 and V is TRBV28; 12 nucleotides match TRBD1. Germline values: CDR1 MDHEN, CDR2 SYDVKM. With 1 base clipped from V and 5 bases from J, the junction kept 17 bases outside the gene matches. This CDR3 has 20 residues. CDR3: CASSLFNSGTGGAGWETQYF. CDR3 in DNA: TGTGCCAGCAGTTTATTTAATTCGGGGACAGGGGGCGCAGGATGGGAGACCCAGTACTTC.